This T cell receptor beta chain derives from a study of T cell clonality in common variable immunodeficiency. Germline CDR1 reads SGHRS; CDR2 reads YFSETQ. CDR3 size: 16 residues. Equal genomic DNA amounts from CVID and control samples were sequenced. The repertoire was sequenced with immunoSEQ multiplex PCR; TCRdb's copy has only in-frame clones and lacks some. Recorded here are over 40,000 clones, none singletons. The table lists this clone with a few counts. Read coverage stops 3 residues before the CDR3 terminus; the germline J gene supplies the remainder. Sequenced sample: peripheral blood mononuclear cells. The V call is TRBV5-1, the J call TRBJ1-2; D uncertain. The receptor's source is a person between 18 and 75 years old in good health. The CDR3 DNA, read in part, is TGCGCCAGCAGCTTGGCCACCGGTCTGAGCTCCTACGAC. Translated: CASSLATGLSSYD. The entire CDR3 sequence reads CASSLATGLSSYDYTF.